The TCR beta chain under discussion was sequenced for a study of control samples from healthy donors and cancer patients. V lost 8 bases to trimming and J lost 2 bases, with 4 bases between them. The CDR3 length is 10 residues. The germline CDR1 and CDR2 sequences are MDHEN and SYDVKM. The protocol was immunoSEQ multiplex PCR, while the TCRdb copy is restricted to in-frame clones and leaves out a portion. This sample has some 130,000 clones, with 75% to 95% found just once. Sample: blood. The J gene is TRBJ2-7, the V gene TRBV28; D call uncertain. The source of this sequence is a man aged 18 to 30 in good health. The CDR3 protein is CASAAYEQYF. The CDR3 DNA sequence: TGTGCCAGCGCAGCCTACGAGCAGTACTTC.